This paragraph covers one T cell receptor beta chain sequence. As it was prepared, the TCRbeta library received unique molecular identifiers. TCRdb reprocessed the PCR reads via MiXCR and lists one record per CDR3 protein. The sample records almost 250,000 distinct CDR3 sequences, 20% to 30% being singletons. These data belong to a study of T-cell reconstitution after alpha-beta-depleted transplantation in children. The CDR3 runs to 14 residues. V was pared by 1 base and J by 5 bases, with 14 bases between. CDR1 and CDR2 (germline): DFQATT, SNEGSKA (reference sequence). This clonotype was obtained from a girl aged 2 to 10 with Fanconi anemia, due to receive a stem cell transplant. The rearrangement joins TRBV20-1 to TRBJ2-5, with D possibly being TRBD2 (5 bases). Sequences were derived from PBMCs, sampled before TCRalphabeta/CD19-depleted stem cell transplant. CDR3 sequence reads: CSARVRGSFETQYF. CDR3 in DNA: TGCAGTGCTAGAGTTCGGGGATCGTTTGAGACCCAGTACTTC.